This T cell receptor beta chain stems from a study of OX40 agonist ivuxolimab in advanced cancers. The CDR3 extends over 16 amino acids. Losses at the gene ends were 2 bases for V and 7 bases for J; bases not matched to a gene: 9. Per the germline V gene, CDR1 is LNHDA and CDR2 is SQIVND (reference sequence). Profiled with immunoSEQ multiplex PCR; TCRdb holds only in-frame clones, not every one. The profile shows more than 50,000 clones, roughly 86% of them singletons. Specimen: CD4+ or CD8+ T cells sorted from blood, collected in a trial of the OX40 agonist ivuxolimab. The rearrangement uses TRBV19 and TRBJ2-2, with 8 bases fitting TRBD1. This TCR was recovered from an adult with an advanced solid tumor such as melanoma, head and neck, liver or kidney cancer. The CDR3 region is CASSIWTGRAGGELFF. CDR3 bases: TGTGCCAGTAGTATATGGACAGGGAGAGCTGGCGGGGAGCTGTTTTTT.